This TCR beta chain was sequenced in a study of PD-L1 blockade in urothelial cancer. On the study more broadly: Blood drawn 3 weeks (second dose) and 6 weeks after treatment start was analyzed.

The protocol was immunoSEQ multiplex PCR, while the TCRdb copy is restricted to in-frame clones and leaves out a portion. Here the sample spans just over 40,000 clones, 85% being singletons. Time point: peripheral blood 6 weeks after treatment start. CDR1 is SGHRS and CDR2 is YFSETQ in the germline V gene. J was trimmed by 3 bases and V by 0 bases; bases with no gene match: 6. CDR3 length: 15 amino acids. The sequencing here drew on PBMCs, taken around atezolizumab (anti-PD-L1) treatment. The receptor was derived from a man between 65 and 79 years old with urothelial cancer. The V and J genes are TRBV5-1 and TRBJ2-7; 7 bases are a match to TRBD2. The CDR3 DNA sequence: TGCGCCAGCAGCTTGGGGGGAGGGGCCGGCTACGAGCAGTACTTC. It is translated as CASSLGGGAGYEQYF.